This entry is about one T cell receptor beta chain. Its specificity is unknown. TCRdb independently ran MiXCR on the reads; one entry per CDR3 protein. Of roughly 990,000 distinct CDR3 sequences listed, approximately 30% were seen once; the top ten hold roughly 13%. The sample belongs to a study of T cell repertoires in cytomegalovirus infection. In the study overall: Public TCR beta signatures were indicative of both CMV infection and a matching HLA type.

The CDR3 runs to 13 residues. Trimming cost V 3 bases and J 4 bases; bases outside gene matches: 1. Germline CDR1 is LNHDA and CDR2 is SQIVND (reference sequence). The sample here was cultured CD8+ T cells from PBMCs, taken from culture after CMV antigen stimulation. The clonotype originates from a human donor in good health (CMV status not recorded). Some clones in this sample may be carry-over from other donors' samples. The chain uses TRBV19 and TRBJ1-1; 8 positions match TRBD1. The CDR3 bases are TGTGCCAGTAGTATGGACAGGGTCACTGAAGCTTTCTTT. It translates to CASSMDRVTEAFF.